Shown below are 22 T cell receptor beta chains from a single sample sequenced in a study of T cell responses to AZD1222 COVID-19 vaccine. The method was immunoSEQ multiplex PCR; TCRdb's version includes in-frame clones alone and lacks a portion of them. The table has 100,000 to 150,000 clones, just under 95% seen once; the top ten hold 1% to 1.3%. Sequenced material: peripheral blood, taken 28 days after the second AZD1222 dose. These receptor sequences come from an adult who received the AZD1222 COVID-19 vaccine.

The chain combines TRBV29-1 with TRBJ1-1, with 10 bases identical to TRBD1. The CDR3 runs 14 residues. The germline CDR1 and CDR2 sequences are SQVTM and ANQGSEA. Trimming removed 6 bases from V and 3 bases from J; junction bases left unmatched: 7. This CDR3 reads CSVRTGGSDTEAFF. DNA for the CDR3: TGCAGCGTCAGGACAGGGGGAAGCGACACTGAAGCTTTCTTT.

CDR3 amino acids: CASSVGWDRGSPLHF. The CDR3 bases are TGTGCCAGCAGCGTAGGGTGGGACAGGGGTTCACCCCTCCACTTT. This chain uses TRBV9 with TRBJ1-6; 10 bases fit TRBD1. Trimming removed 0 bases from V and 9 bases from J; junction bases left unmatched: 3. Germline V gene lookup returns CDR1 SGDLS and CDR2 YYNGEE. The CDR3 is made up of 15 amino acids. Full variable domain (rest looked up from reference TRBV9 and TRBJ1-6): DSGVTQTPKHLITATGQRVTLRCSPRSGDLSVYWYQQSLDQGLQFLIQYYNGEERAKGNILERFSAQQFPDLHSELNLSSLELGDSALYFCASSVGWDRGSPLHFGNGTRLTVT.

The V and J genes are TRBV7-2 and TRBJ1-4; D might be TRBD1 (6 bases). Germline CDR1 and CDR2: SGHTA and FQGNSA. Trimming took off 5 bases at V and 0 bases at J, with 10 bases between the two ends. This CDR3 is built from 15 residues. DNA for the CDR3: TGTGCCAGCAGCAGGAGGGGGTCAACTAATGAAAAACTGTTTTTT. Its protein product is CASSRRGSTNEKLFF.

In its sample, this clone was seen a few times. This chain connects TRBV4-1 to TRBJ1-1; possibly TRBD1 for D (6 bases). V was pared by 3 bases and J by 0 bases, with 11 bases between. The germline gives CDR1 MGHRA, CDR2 YSYEKL. This CDR3 comprises 15 residues. Here the CDR3 reads CASSHRTDLNTEAFF. The CDR3 region has the DNA TGCGCCAGCAGCCACCGGACAGACCTGAACACTGAAGCTTTCTTT.

In this sample, this clone turned up a few times. The rearrangement uses TRBV5-1 and TRBJ2-1, with 12 bases matching TRBD2. V shed 3 bases and J 9 bases; nucleotides not matched to a gene: 7. The germline CDR1 and CDR2 sequences are SGHRS and YFSETQ. CDR3 size: 15 residues. The CDR3 DNA reads as TGCGCCAGCAGCTCACAGGGACTAGCGGGCACTGAGCAGTTCTTC. Translation gives CASSSQGLAGTEQFF.

The rearrangement joins TRBV27 to TRBJ1-4; a possible D gene is TRBD1 (5 bases). V lost 3 bases to trimming and J lost 4 bases, with 9 bases between them. Germline CDR1 and CDR2: MNHEY and SMNVEV (reference sequence). The CDR3 consists of 14 residues. CDR3 region: CASSFDRNNEKLFF. CDR3 DNA: TGTGCCAGCAGTTTTGACAGAAATAATGAAAAACTGTTTTTT.

This clone occurred once. V is TRBV18 and J is TRBJ2-7; no definite D call. The CDR3 runs to 13 residues. With 1 base removed from V and 3 bases from J, the gap between germline ends came to 7 bases. Germline V CDR1 and CDR2: KGHSH, LQKENI. CDR3 loop: CASSPRVIYEQYF. In DNA, the CDR3 is TGTGCCAGCTCACCACGGGTCATCTACGAGCAGTACTTC.

The genes are TRBV12-3 or TRBV12-4 and TRBJ1-4, with D uncertain. Trimming stripped 8 bases from V and 8 bases from J, with 15 bases between. The CDR3 length is 13 residues. Written as DNA, the CDR3 is TGTGCCAGCCACCCGGCGGGGTGGGAAAAACTGTTTTTT. This translates into CASHPAGWEKLFF.

The chain links TRBV5-6 to TRBJ1-2; D may be TRBD1 (6 bases). The CDR3 has 14 amino acids. Germline V gene sequence: CDR1 SGHDT, CDR2 YYEEEE. V lost 2 bases to trimming and J lost 2 bases, with 10 bases between them. Written as DNA, the CDR3 is TGTGCCAGCAGCTTTCCTACAGGGAACTATGGCTACACCTTC. Amino acids: CASSFPTGNYGYTF.

The CDR3 protein is CATSRTGGYGYTF. Here the CDR3 DNA reads TGTGCCACCAGCAGGACAGGGGGCTATGGCTACACCTTC. The rearrangement uses TRBV15 and TRBJ1-2; 9 nucleotides align to TRBD1. The CDR3 totals 13 residues. Germline CDR1 and CDR2: LNHNV and YYDKDF (reference sequence). After removal of 3 bases from V and 4 bases from J, the junction contained 0 bases not matched to a gene.

The chain couples TRBV19 to TRBJ1-5, with D uncertain. CDR3 length: 11 residues. In germline, CDR1 is LNHDA, CDR2 SQIVND (reference sequence). V lost 6 bases, J lost 7 bases, and 7 bases lay in between. CDR3 in amino acids: CASRGGQPQHF. As DNA, the CDR3 is TGTGCCAGTAGGGGAGGACAGCCCCAGCATTTT.

The chain has TRBV7-3 and TRBJ1-6; tentatively, D is TRBD1 (5 bases). The CDR3 extends over 13 amino acids. Germline CDR1 SGHTA, CDR2 FQGTGA. Between the trimmed V and J ends, which lost 4 bases and 7 bases, there was a span of 8 bases. The CDR3 DNA reads TGTGCCAGCAGCTCCGGGACCAATTCACCCCTCCACTTT. The encoded protein is CASSSGTNSPLHF.

CDR3 coding DNA: TGTGCCACCAGCAGTACTCCGGGAACTAATGAAAAACTGTTTTTT. Its protein is CATSSTPGTNEKLFF. The chain combines TRBV15 with TRBJ1-4; D unresolved. The germline V gene encodes CDR1 LNHNV and CDR2 YYDKDF (reference sequence). This CDR3 spans 15 amino acids. V gave up 3 bases and J gave up 1 base, with 9 bases separating them.

V gene TRBV29-1 combines with J gene TRBJ2-1; 7 bases line up with TRBD1. This CDR3 contains 13 residues. Trimming took 7 bases from V and 5 from J; bases not matched to a gene: 8. The V gene's germline CDR1 is SQVTM and CDR2 ANQGSEA. The CDR3 nucleotides read TGCAGCGGCCGGGGACAGTGGAACAATGAGCAGTTCTTC. This gives the protein CSGRGQWNNEQFF.

CDR3 amino acids: CASKLGGAGTGELFF. The CDR3 nucleotides read TGTGCCAGCAAGCTCGGGGGGGCGGGCACCGGGGAGCTGTTTTTT. The chain couples TRBV6-5 to TRBJ2-2, with TRBD2 matching over 8 bases. Unmatched junction bases numbered 8, after V lost 7 bases and J lost 4 bases. Per germline, CDR1 MNHEY and CDR2 SVGAGI. CDR3 length equals 15 residues.

V gene TRBV11-2 combines with J gene TRBJ1-4; perhaps TRBD1 as D (5 bases). Trimming left V 2 bases short and J 3 bases short, with 10 bases between. Germline values: CDR1 SGHAT, CDR2 FQNNGV. CDR3 length equals 15 residues. This chain's CDR3 is CASSLRGTPNEKLFF. The CDR3 DNA reads as TGTGCCAGCAGCTTAAGGGGCACCCCTAATGAAAAACTGTTTTTT.

The V call is TRBV4-3, the J call TRBJ1-2; D unresolved. The V end lost 0 bases, the J end lost 4 bases, and 9 bases lay between the germline ends. Per the germline V gene, CDR1 is LGHNA and CDR2 is YSLEER. This CDR3 spans 14 amino acids. The CDR3 DNA sequence: TGCGCCAGCAGCCAAGATCGCGACCTCTATGGCTACACCTTC. Residues: CASSQDRDLYGYTF.

The J gene is TRBJ2-1, the V gene TRBV9, with TRBD2 matching 11 bases. Trimming at V came to 0 bases and at J to 3 bases, leaving 17 bases not matched to a gene. Per germline, CDR1 SGDLS and CDR2 YYNGEE. This CDR3 is built from 21 residues. DNA of the CDR3: TGTGCCAGCAGCGTAGCTTCCCTCCTCCTTAGCGGGAGGGCGTACTACAATGAGCAGTTCTTC. Translated: CASSVASLLLSGRAYYNEQFF.

This chain connects TRBV19 to TRBJ2-3; unclear D gene. Trimming left V 3 bases short and J 6 bases short, with 10 bases between. This CDR3 region has 13 residues. The germline CDR1 and CDR2 sequences are LNHDA and SQIVND (reference sequence). The CDR3 DNA is TGTGCCAGTAGTATCACCAGCCGCGATACGCAGTATTTT. Protein sequence: CASSITSRDTQYF.

The chain joins TRBV6-4 to TRBJ2-2; the match to TRBD1 covers 10 bases. Germline V gene lookup returns CDR1 MRHNA and CDR2 SNTAGT. V was pared by 3 bases and J by 5 bases, with 6 bases of the junction left unmatched. CDR3 size: 16 residues. Written as DNA, the CDR3 is TGTGCCAGCAGTGAATCCGGGACAGGGGATACCGGGGAGCTGTTTTTT. This gives the protein CASSESGTGDTGELFF.

V is TRBV7-2 and J is TRBJ1-1; 9 bases match TRBD1. The CDR3 has 15 residues. V dropped 4 bases and J dropped 2; count of bases not matched to a gene: 5. Germline V gives CDR1 SGHTA, CDR2 FQGNSA. The CDR3 DNA reads as TGTGCCAGCAGCTACCCGGGACAGGGAAACACTGAAGCTTTCTTT. It translates to CASSYPGQGNTEAFF.

This chain links TRBV6-2 or TRBV6-3 with TRBJ1-2, with D uncertain. V gave up 2 bases and J gave up 12 bases, with 22 bases separating them. Looked up from germline, CDR1 is MNHEY and CDR2 is SVGEGT. This CDR3 has 15 amino acids. CDR3 DNA sequence: TGTGCCAGCAGTTACGGAATGGTCCGGAATAACGAGGACACCTTC. Residues: CASSYGMVRNNEDTF.